The present T cell receptor beta chain was sequenced within a study of Graves' ophthalmopathy and Graves' hyperthyroidism. Scientists amplified the TCR beta CDR3 regions from RNA transcripts. The library came from an HTBI-primed first-round RT-PCR and a second-round multiplex PCR. TCRdb passed the multiplex PCR reads through MiXCR, listing each CDR3 protein once. Of about 370,000 distinct CDR3 sequences in the sample, about 17% were seen once. V was clipped by 5 bases and J by 2 bases, with 16 bases between them. The CDR3 has 14 amino acids. The germline V gene has CDR1 GTSNPN and CDR2 SVGIG (reference sequence).

The TCR comes from an adult woman with stable Graves' hyperthyroidism. The chain has TRBV30 and TRBJ2-7, with D possibly being TRBD1 or TRBD2 (5 bases each). Input material: peripheral blood. The CDR3 sequence is CAWAGDANPYEQYF. The DNA of the CDR3 is TGTGCCTGGGCCGGGGACGCGAATCCCTACGAGCAGTACTTC. The whole variable domain, filled in from reference TRBV30 and TRBJ2-7, reads SQTIHQWPATLVQPVGSPLSLECTVEGTSNPNLYWYRQAAGRGLQLLFYSVGIGQISSEVPQNLSASRPQDRQFILSSKKLLLSDSGFYLCAWAGDANPYEQYFGPGTRLTVT.